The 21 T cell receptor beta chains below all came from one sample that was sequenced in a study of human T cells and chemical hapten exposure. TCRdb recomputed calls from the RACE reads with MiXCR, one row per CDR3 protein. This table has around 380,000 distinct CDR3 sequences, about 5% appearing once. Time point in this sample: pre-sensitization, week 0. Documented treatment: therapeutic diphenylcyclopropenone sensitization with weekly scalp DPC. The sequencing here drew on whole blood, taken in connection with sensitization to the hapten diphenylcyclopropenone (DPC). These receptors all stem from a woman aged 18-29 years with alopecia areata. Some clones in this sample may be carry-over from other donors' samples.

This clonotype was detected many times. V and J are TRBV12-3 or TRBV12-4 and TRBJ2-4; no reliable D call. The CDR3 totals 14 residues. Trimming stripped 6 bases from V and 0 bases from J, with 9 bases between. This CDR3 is CASRLSGAKNIQYF. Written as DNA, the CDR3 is TGTGCCAGCAGGCTGTCAGGAGCCAAAAACATTCAGTACTTC.

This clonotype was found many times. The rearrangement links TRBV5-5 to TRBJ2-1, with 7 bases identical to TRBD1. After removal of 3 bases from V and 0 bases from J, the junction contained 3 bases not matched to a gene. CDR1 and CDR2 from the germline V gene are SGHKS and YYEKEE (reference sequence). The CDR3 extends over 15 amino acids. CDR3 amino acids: CASSWDSPSYNEQFF. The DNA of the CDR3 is TGTGCCAGCAGCTGGGACAGCCCCTCCTACAATGAGCAGTTCTTC.

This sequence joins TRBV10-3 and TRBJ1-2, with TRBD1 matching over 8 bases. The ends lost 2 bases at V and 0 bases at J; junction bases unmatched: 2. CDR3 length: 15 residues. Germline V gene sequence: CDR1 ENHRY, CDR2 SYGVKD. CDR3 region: CAISEAGGSNYGYTF. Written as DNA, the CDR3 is TGTGCCATCAGTGAGGCAGGGGGCTCTAACTATGGCTACACCTTC.

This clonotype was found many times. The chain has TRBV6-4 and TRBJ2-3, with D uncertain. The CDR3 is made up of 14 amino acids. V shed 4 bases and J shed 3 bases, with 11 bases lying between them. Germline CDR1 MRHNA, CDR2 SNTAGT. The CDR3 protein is CASSVSVGTDTQYF. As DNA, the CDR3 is TGTGCCAGCAGTGTCTCGGTTGGAACAGATACGCAGTATTTT.

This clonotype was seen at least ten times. The CDR3: CSARDYGGMNTEAFF. CDR3 nucleotide sequence: TGCAGTGCTAGAGATTACGGGGGGATGAACACTGAAGCTTTCTTT. The chain couples TRBV20-1 to TRBJ1-1; maybe TRBD1 (5 bases). Trimming shortened V by 0 bases and J by 0 bases, and 11 bases separated the two germline ends. The CDR3 extends over 15 amino acids. CDR1 DFQATT and CDR2 SNEGSKA come from the germline V gene (reference sequence).

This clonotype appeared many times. The CDR3 protein is CASSLPGNTEAFF. The CDR3 nucleotides read TGTGCCAGCAGTTTACCCGGGAACACTGAAGCTTTCTTT. The V gene is TRBV27, the J gene TRBJ1-1; no firm D call. The CDR3 is made up of 13 amino acids. The V gene lost 2 bases and the J gene lost 1 base, with 5 bases spanning the gap. Germline V gives CDR1 MNHEY, CDR2 SMNVEV (reference sequence).

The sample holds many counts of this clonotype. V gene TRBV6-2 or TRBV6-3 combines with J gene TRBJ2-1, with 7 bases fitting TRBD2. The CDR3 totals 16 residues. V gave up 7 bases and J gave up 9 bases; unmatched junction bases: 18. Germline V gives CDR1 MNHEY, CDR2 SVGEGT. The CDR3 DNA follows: TGTGCCAGCACCCTTAGCCCCGGGGGGAGCGCGGGTGAGCAGTTCTTC. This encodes CASTLSPGGSAGEQFF.

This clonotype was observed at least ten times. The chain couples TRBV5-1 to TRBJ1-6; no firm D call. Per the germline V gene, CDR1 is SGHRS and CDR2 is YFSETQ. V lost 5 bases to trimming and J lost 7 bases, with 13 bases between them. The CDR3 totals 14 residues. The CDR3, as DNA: TGCGCCAGCAGTTCACCTGTCCCGAATTCACCCCTCCACTTT. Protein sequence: CASSSPVPNSPLHF. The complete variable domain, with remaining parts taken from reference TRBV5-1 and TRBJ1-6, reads KAGVTQTPRYLIKTRGQQVTLSCSPISGHRSVSWYQQTPGQGLQFLFEYFSETQRNKGNFPGRFSGRQFSNSRSEMNVSTLELGDSALYLCASSSPVPNSPLHFGNGTRLTVT.

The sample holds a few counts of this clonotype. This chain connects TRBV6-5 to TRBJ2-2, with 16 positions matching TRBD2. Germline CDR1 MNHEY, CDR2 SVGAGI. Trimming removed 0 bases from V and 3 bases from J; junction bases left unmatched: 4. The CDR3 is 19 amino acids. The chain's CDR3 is CASSYSGLAGGRDTGELFF. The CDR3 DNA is TGTGCCAGCAGTTACTCGGGACTAGCGGGGGGGCGCGACACCGGGGAGCTGTTTTTT.

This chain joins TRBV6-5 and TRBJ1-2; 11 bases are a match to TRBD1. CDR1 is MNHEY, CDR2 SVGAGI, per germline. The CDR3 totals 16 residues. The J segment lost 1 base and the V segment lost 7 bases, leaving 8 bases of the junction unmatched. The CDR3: CASKRRTGGDNYGYTF. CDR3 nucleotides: TGTGCCAGCAAGAGAAGGACAGGGGGCGATAACTATGGCTACACCTTC.

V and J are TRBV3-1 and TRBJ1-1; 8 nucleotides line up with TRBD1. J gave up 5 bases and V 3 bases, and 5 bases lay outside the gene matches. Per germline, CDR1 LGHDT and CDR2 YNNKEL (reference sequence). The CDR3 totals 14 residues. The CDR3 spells CASSHYDRGTEAFF. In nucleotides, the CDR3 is TGTGCCAGCAGCCATTACGACAGGGGTACTGAAGCTTTCTTT.

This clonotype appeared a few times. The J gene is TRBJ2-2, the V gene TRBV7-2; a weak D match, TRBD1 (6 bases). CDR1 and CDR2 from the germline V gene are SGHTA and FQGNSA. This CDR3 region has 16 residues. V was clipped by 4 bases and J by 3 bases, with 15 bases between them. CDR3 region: CASSSYLGADTGELFF. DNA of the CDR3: TGTGCCAGCAGCTCCTACCTGGGGGCTGACACCGGGGAGCTGTTTTTT.

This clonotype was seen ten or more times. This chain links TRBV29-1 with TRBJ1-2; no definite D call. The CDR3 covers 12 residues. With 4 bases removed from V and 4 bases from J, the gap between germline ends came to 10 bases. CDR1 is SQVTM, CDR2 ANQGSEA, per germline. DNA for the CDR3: TGCAGCGTTGGGGGAGAGGGCTATGGCTACACCTTC. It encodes CSVGGEGYGYTF.

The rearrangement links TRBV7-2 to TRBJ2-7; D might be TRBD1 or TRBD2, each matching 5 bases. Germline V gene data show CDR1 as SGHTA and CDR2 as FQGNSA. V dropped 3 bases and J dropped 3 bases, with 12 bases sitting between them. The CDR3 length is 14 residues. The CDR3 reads CASSLGVTGYEQYF. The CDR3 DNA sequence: TGTGCCAGCAGCTTGGGGGTTACAGGCTACGAGCAGTACTTC.

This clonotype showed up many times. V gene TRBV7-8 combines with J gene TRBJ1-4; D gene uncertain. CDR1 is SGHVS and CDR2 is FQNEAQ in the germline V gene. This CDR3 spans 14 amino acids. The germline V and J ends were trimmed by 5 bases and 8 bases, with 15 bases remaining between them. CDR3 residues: CASSPIRNGEKLFF. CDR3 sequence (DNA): TGTGCCAGCAGCCCCATCCGCAATGGGGAAAAACTGTTTTTT.

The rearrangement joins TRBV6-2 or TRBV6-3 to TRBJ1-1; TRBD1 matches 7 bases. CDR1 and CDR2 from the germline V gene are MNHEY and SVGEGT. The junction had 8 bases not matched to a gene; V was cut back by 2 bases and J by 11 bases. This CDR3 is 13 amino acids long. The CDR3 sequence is CASSYPPTGLAFF. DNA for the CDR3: TGTGCCAGCAGTTACCCCCCGACAGGGTTGGCTTTCTTT.

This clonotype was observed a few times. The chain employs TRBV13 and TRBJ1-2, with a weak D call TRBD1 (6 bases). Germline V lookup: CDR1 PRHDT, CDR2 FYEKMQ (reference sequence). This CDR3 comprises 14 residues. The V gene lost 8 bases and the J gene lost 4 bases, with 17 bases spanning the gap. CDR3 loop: CASQGPGAIYGYTF. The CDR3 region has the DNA TGTGCCAGCCAAGGTCCGGGGGCCATCTATGGCTACACCTTC.

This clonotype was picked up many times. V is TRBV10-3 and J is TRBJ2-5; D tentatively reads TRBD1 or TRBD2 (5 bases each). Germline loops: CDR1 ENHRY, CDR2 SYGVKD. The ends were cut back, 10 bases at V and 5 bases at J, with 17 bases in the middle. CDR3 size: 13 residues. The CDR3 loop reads CATRDPAQETQYF. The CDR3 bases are TGTGCCACCAGGGACCCGGCCCAGGAGACCCAGTACTTC.

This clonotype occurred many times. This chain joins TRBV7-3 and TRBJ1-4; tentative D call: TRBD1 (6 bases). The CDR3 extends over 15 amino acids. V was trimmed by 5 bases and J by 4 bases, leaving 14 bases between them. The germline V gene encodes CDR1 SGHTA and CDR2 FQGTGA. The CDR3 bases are TGTGCCAGCAGCCCAACAGGGAGCCTTAATGAAAAACTGTTTTTT. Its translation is CASSPTGSLNEKLFF.

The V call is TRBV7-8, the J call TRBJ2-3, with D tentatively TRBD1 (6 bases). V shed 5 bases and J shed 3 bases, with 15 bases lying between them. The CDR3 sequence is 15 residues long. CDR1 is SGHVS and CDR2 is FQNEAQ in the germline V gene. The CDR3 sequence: CASSPTGIGTDTQYF. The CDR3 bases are TGTGCCAGCAGCCCAACAGGGATAGGGACAGATACGCAGTATTTT.

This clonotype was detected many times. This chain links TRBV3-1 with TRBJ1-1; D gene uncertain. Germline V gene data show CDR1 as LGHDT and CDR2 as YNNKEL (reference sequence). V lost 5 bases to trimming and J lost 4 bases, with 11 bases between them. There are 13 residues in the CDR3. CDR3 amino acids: CASSSTEGTEAFF. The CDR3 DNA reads TGTGCCAGCAGCTCTACAGAAGGCACTGAAGCTTTCTTT. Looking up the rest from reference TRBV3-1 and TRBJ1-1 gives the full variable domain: DTAVSQTPKYLVTQMGNDKSIKCEQNLGHDTMYWYKQDSKKFLKIMFSYNNKELIINETVPNRFSPKSPDKAHLNLHINSLELGDSAVYFCASSSTEGTEAFFGQGTRLTVV.